This TCR beta chain was sequenced during a study of blood T cell repertoires in COVID-19. Clones were sequenced by immunoSEQ multiplex PCR, and TCRdb holds only the in-frame ones, with some missing. The top ten clones hold roughly 0.79% of a sample with approximately 240,000 clones, 92% of them seen once. The CDR3 has 15 residues. Looked up from germline, CDR1 is KGHDR and CDR2 is SFDVKD. Unmatched junction bases numbered 6, after V lost 4 bases and J lost 8 bases. The genes are TRBV24-1 and TRBJ2-1; 11 nucleotides agree with TRBD1. Sequenced material: peripheral blood. This sequence originates from a man under 40 with COVID-19, enrolled during active disease. The CDR3 loop reads CATSEGQGATDEQFF. The CDR3 DNA follows: TGTGCCACCAGTGAAGGACAGGGGGCCACCGATGAGCAGTTCTTC.